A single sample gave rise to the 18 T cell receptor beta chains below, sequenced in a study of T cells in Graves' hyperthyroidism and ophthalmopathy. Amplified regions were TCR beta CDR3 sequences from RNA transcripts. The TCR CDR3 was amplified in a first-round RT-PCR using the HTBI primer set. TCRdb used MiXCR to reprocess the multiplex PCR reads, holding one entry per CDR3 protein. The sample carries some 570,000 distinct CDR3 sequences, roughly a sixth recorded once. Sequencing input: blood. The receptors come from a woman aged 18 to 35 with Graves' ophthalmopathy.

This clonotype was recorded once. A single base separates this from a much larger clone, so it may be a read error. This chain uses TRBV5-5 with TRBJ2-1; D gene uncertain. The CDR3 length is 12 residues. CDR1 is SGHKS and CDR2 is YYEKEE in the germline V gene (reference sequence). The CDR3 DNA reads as TGTGCCAGCAGCCCCTCCTACAATGAGCAGCTCTTC. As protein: CASSPSYNEQLF.

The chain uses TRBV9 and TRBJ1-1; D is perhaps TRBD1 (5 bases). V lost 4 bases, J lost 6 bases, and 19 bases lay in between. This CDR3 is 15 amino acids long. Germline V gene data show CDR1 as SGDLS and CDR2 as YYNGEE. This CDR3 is CASSPWAEGTAEAFF. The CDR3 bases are TGTGCCAGCAGCCCCTGGGCGGAGGGGACCGCTGAAGCTTTCTTT.

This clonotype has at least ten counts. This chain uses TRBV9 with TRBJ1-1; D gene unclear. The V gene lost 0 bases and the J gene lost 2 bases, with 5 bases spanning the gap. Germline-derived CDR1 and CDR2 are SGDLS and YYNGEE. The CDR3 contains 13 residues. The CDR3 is CASSVGDNTEAFF. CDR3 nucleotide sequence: TGTGCCAGCAGCGTAGGAGATAACACTGAAGCTTTCTTT.

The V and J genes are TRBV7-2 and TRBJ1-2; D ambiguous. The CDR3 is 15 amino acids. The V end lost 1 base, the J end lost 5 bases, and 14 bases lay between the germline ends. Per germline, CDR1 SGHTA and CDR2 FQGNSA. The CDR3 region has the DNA TGTGCCAGCAGCTTAGGGGTCAGACCCTTATATGGCTACACCTTC. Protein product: CASSLGVRPLYGYTF.

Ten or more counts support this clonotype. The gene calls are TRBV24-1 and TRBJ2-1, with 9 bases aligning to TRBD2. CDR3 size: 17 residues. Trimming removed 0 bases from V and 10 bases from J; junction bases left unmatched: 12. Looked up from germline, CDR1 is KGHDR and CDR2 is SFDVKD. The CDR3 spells CATSDLDGSGRLREQFF. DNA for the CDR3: TGTGCCACCAGTGATTTGGACGGTAGCGGGAGACTTAGGGAGCAGTTCTTC.

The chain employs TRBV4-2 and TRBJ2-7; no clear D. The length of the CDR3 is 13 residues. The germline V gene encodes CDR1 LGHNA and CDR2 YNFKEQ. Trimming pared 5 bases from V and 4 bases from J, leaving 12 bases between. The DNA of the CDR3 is TGTGCCAGCAGCTTAGACGAGACTTACGAGCAGTACTTC. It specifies CASSLDETYEQYF.

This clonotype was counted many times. The CDR3 loop reads CASSSPSGVGATNEKLFF. The CDR3 coding sequence is TGTGCCAGCAGTTCCCCATCGGGCGTCGGAGCAACTAATGAAAAACTGTTTTTT. V gene TRBV12-3 or TRBV12-4 combines with J gene TRBJ1-4; D is uncertain. The CDR3 is 18 amino acids. V lost 4 bases and J lost 0, with 18 bases in between.

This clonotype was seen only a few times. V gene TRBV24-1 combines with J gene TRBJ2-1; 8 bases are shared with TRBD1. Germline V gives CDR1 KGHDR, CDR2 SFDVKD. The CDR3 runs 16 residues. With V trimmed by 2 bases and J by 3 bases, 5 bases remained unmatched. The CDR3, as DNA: TGTGCCACCAGTGATTGGAGACAGGGGCTCTACAATGAGCAGTTCTTC. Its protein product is CATSDWRQGLYNEQFF.

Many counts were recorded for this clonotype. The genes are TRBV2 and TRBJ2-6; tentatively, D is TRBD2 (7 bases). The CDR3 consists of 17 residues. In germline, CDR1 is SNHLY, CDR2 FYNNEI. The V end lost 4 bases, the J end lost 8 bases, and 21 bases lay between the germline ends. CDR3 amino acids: CASSVGSGGLGSNVLTF. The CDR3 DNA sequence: TGTGCCAGCAGTGTAGGCTCGGGGGGCCTAGGCTCCAACGTCCTGACTTTC.

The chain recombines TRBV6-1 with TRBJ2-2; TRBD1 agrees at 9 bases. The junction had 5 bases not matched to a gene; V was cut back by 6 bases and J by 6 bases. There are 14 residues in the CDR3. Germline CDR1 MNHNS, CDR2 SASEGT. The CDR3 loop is CASRIDRGAGELFF. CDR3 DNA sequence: TGTGCCAGCAGGATCGACAGGGGGGCCGGGGAGCTGTTTTTT.

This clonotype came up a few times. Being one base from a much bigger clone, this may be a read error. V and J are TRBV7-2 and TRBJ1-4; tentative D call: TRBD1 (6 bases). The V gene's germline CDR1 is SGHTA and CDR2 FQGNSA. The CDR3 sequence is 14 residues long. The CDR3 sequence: CASSREAGDEKLVF. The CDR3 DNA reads TGTGCCAGCAGCCGAGAGGCAGGGGATGAAAAACTGGTTTTT.

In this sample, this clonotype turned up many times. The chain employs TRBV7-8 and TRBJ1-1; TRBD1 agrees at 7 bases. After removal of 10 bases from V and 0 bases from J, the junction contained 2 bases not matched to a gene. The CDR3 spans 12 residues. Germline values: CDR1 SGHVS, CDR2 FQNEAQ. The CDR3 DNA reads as TGTGCCACACAGGGGCTGAACACTGAAGCTTTCTTT. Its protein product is CATQGLNTEAFF.

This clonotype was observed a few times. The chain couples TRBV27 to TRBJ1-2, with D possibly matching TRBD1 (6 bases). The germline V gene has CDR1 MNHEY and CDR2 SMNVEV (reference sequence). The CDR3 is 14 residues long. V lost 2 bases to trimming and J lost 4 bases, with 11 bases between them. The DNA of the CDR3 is TGTGCCAGCAGTTTAGCAGGGGAAAGCTATGGCTACACCTTC. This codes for CASSLAGESYGYTF.

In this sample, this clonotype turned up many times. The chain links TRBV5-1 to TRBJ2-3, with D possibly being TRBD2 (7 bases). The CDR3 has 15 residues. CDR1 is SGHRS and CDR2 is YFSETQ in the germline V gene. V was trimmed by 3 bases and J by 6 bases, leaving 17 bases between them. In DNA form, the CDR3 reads TGCGCCAGCAGCTCGAGACGGGGGGCCGCGGATACGCAGTATTTT. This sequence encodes CASSSRRGAADTQYF.

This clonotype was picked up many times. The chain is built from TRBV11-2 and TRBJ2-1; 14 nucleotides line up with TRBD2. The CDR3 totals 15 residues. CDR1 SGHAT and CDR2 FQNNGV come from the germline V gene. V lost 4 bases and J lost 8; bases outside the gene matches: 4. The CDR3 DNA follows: TGTGCCAGCAGCTCCGGACTAGCGGGAGGCGATGAGCAGTTCTTC. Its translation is CASSSGLAGGDEQFF.

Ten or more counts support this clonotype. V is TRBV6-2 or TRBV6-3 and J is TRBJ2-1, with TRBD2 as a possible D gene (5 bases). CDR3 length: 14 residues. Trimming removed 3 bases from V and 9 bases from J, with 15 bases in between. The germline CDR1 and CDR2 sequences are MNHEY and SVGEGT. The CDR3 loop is CASSYEGAAFEQFF. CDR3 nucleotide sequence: TGTGCCAGCAGTTATGAGGGAGCCGCTTTTGAGCAGTTCTTC.

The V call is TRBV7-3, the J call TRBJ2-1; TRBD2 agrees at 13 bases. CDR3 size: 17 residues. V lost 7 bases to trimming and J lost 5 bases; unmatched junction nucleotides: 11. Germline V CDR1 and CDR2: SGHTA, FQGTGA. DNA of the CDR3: TGTGCCAGCACCCCCCACCCCGGGACTAGCGGGGACAATGAGCAGTTCTTC. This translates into CASTPHPGTSGDNEQFF.

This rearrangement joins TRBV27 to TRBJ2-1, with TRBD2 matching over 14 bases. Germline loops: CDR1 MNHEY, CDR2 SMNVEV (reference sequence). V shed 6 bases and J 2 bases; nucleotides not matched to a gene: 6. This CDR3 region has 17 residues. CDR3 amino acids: CASSRGTSGGTYNEQFF. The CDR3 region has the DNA TGTGCCAGCAGCAGAGGGACTAGCGGGGGTACCTACAATGAGCAGTTCTTC.